This T cell receptor beta chain was sequenced during a study of CD4 T cells in relation to SARS-CoV-2 and coronaviruses. Background on the study: PBMCs were cultured with antigen for around nine days before TCR beta sequencing. Points from the study as a whole: Roughly 65% of donors had memory CD4+ clonotypes crossrecognizing SARS-CoV-2 and common cold coronavirus spike.

The CDR3 contains 16 residues. V was pared by 6 bases and J by 4 bases, with 7 bases of the junction left unmatched. Per the germline V gene, CDR1 is SNHLY and CDR2 is FYNNEI. A word on this clone: Its antigen is unknown.

Profiled with immunoSEQ multiplex PCR; TCRdb holds only in-frame clones, not every one. The profile shows tens of thousands of clones, 84% of them singletons. Sorted naive or memory CD4+ cells met CEF peptides for 9 to 11 days. V usage is TRBV2 and J usage is TRBJ2-5, with 14 bases matching TRBD2. Sequencing used naive CD4+ T cells from PBMCs, cultured in vitro. Indicated subset: naive CD4+ T cells isolated by negative enrichment. The receptor comes from an adult with COVID-19. DNA for the CDR3: TGTGCCAGCAGACCGGGACTAGCGGGAGATTTAGAGACCCAGTACTTC. This sequence encodes CASRPGLAGDLETQYF. Combining the CDR3 with reference TRBV2 and TRBJ2-5 gives the whole variable domain EPEVTQTPSHQVTQMGQEVILRCVPISNHLYFYWYRQILGQKVEFLVSFYNNEISEKSEIFDDQFSVERPDGSNFTLKIRSTKLEDSAMYFCASRPGLAGDLETQYFGPGTRLLVL.